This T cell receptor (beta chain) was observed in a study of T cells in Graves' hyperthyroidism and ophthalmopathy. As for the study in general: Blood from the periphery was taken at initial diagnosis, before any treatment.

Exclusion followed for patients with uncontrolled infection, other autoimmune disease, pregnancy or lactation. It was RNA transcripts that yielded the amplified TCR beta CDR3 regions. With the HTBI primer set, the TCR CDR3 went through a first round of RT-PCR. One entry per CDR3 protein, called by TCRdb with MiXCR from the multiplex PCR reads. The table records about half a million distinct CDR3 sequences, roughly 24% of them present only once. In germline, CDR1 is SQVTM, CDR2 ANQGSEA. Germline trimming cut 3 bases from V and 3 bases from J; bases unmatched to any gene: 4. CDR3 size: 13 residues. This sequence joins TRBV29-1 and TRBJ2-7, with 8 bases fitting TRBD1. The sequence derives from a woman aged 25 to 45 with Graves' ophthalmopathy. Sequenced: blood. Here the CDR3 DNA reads TGCAGCGTTGAGGGGACAGGTCTCTACGAGCAGTACTTC. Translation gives CSVEGTGLYEQYF.